The present T cell receptor beta chain was sequenced within a study of cytomegalovirus exposure and HLA in healthy donors (dated 2017 in TCRdb). Context from the whole study: An earlier analysis of several hundred of the donors reported more than 250 Gb of sequence data and 100 million to 130 million unique TCR beta sequences from around 200 million T cells. The study combined high-throughput TCR immunosequencing, statistical association of individual TCRs with disease status, and machine learning to predict cytomegalovirus infection status. The T cell repertoires of roughly 660 subjects were profiled by immunosequencing and related to cytomegalovirus serostatus. On average, over 200,000 unique TCR beta nucleotide sequences were sequenced per donor among a few hundred genotyped donors of the cohort, with roughly a sixth of those sequences being non-productive. Because of strong linkage in the cohort, roughly five DR-DQ haplotypes were treated as single units for association and clustering. Donor age, sex, ethnicity and CMV serostatus were compiled alongside the repertoire data. A later analysis re-examined previously published TCR beta repertoires from about 700 donors and added high-resolution HLA genotyping to investigate patterns of TCR occurrence. An earlier analysis of 500 to 750 of the donors applied high-throughput TCR beta sequencing to assess whether each TCR beta V gene segment acted as functional or pseudogenic. HLA typing covered class I and class II loci at four-digit resolution. Among the 398 genotyped donors, 81% belonged to the genetic ancestry cluster associated with self-reported Caucasian donors. An early release covering roughly 640 HLA-typed donors comprised approximately 300 gigabases of sequencing data and 65 million to 100 million unique TCR sequences. A separate validation cohort of roughly 110 different subjects was used in addition to the roughly 640-subject first cohort. The number of typed donors differed by locus: roughly 629-630 for A, B, C, DRB1 and DQB1; 522 for DQA1; approximately 600 for DPA1; and 450 to 480 for DPB1. The aim of the study was to test whether cataloging public T cell receptors could identify signatures of past pathogen exposure. Every repertoire in the discovery cohort had been generated on one and the same sequencing platform. In a later genetic analysis, genome-wide SNP genotypes for about three fifths of the roughly 670 donors were used, and that subset was treated as a discovery cohort. Rather than using new phenotypic data, the later analysis identified candidate immune exposures from TCR beta sequences and from how often those sequences occurred across donors. What the research found in general, with its limitations: The study listed approximately 150 TCR beta chains as associated with cytomegalovirus. In vitro tests confirmed that a few of the cytomegalovirus-associated TCR beta chains recognize cytomegalovirus antigens. According to a later analysis, parvovirus B19, influenza, CMV and Epstein-Barr virus appeared linked to several top co-occurrence clusters. In an earlier analysis of several hundred of the donors, most TCR beta V segments were observed in productive rearrangements about 90% or about 30% of the time, broadly matching IMGT annotations. While some public TCRs were present in many individuals, most TCR sequences turned up only very rarely across donors. In a later genetic analysis, a missense DCLRE1C variant was associated with V-gene and J-gene trimming of TCR beta chains, and the association was replicated in an independent cohort. The authors suggested that the approach could potentially be generalized to other disease states and immunological phenotypes. Because HLA typing was missing for some donors at each locus, association tests included only the typed subset. When HLA alleles, especially DR and DQ, strongly co-occurred, attributing TCR associations to individual alleles was difficult. Cytomegalovirus status was reported to be diagnosed by the classifier with high specificity and sensitivity in both the original and validation cohorts. A later analysis associated about 17,000 TCR beta sequences with specific HLA alleles at a false discovery rate of 0.05. Immune exposure information for the cohort was limited to CMV serostatus. According to a later analysis, TCR association rates differed among HLA loci, with DRB1 alleles showing the most associated TCRs and HLA-C alleles showing the fewest. Fewer than 20 rarely observed V segments, including chromosome 9 orphons, were excluded from the earlier analysis of approximately 500 of the donors because counts were too low. In this cohort, only TCR beta chains were sequenced, and detectable features were limited by the absence of alpha or paired-chain data. The 87-base-pair reads could not distinguish some IMGT-functional V segments, including TRBV6-2 and TRBV6-3, so those segments were excluded. A further reported finding was that TCR beta sequences accurately predicted the HLA-A and HLA-B alleles for most subjects in the first cohort. Compared with the approximately 670-donor mean, donors in an Asian-associated ancestry cluster had fewer N-insertions in productive TCRs, according to a later genetic analysis. A cluster of highly shared sequence variants was judged likely to be a technical artifact of the sequencing pipeline. Sequencing depth was assumed to be roughly uniform across donors in the presence/absence analyses, though that assumption may not hold. Most CMV-associated TCR beta chains appeared to be HLA-restricted in a later analysis, and the HLA associations seemed to be driven largely by CMV exposure. A later analysis found that HLA-associated TCR beta chains were more clonally expanded and had lower generation probabilities than equally common non-associated chains. Correlated functional status among segregating V segments might reflect linkage disequilibrium, but an unknown experimental factor could not be ruled out.

The cohort consisted of approximately 670 healthy bone marrow donors. At the time of sampling, all cohort members were nominally healthy, though unrecorded immune exposures were likely present. The donor tested CMV seropositive and was one of the 289 seropositive cohort members. A peripheral blood sample was collected from each donor, and TCR beta sequencing was performed on peripheral blood mononuclear cells. The Qiagen DNeasy Blood Extraction Kit was used to extract genomic DNA from the blood cell samples. Library generation was performed with the immunoSEQ multiplex PCR assay. The multiplex PCR relied on a mix of 60 forward primers for TCR Vbeta segments and 13 reverse primers for TCR Jbeta segments. Amplification of the CDR3 region of rearranged TCR beta genes was performed with a multiplex PCR assay on genomic DNA. The amplified TCR beta libraries were sequenced on the Illumina HiSeq System as 87-base-pair reads. The authors processed their data as follows. A later analysis tallied 80 million to 95 million unique TCR beta chains across the 660 or so repertoires, and about 10 million of those chains were shared by two or more donors. Raw reads were error-corrected and collapsed into unique sequences by a nearest-neighbor algorithm in which closely related sequences were merged to remove PCR and sequencing errors. Alignment of CDR3 sequences to IMGT reference sequences was used to assign V, D and J gene segments. For a sequence to be retained, a match of at least six nucleotides to both a V gene segment and a J gene segment was required. A rearrangement counted as productive if the CDR3 had no stop codons and remained in frame with V and J, and every other rearrangement counted as non-productive. Following IMGT convention, CDR3 was defined as the stretch from the second conserved V-encoded cysteine up to the conserved J-encoded phenylalanine. In an earlier analysis of approximately 500 of the donors, sequences lacking an unambiguous match to a single V gene segment were excluded. An earlier analysis of several hundred of the donors called V segments functional above 56.7% productive rearrangements and segregating when the between-donor standard deviation exceeded 5%. To diagnose cytomegalovirus status from the catalog of TCR beta chain sequences, a statistical classification framework was built. A later analysis assigned V and J genes by comparing TCR nucleotide sequences with IMGT/GENE-DB human TR gene sequences. Using the TCRdist pipeline, a later analysis assigned CDR3 sequences along with most-parsimonious VDJ recombination scenarios. In a later analysis, each TCR beta chain was defined by its CDR3 amino acid sequence together with its V-gene family, and reads lacking a unique V-gene family were excluded. A later analysis removed several hundred highly shared, low-generation-probability nucleotide sequences to deal with suspected cross-contamination and a sequencing artifact. For each public chain, a later analysis derived a clonal expansion index from normalized ranks of inferred template counts within each repertoire. Generation probabilities in a later analysis came from a VDJ recombination model fitted to out-of-frame rearrangements, and those results were checked against IGoR. In a later analysis, TCR-TCR, TCR-HLA and TCR-CMV co-occurrence was scored with hypergeometric tests, and a repertoire-size bias correction was applied to TCR pairs. A later analysis estimated false discovery rates by permuting HLA or CMV assignments 20 times. In a later analysis, co-occurring TCRs were grouped using DBSCAN, and TCRdist sequence similarity was added for clustering within HLA-allele-positive subsets. Co-occurrence clustering excluded repertoires with fewer than 30,000 or more than 120,000 public chains, plus five with anomalous nucleotide sharing. As stored in TCRdb, this immuneACCESS dataset retains in-frame rearrangements with V and J assigned. A fraction of the clones does not appear; measured against another copy, unresolved V genes explain less than half of the discrepancy, and the remainder lacks a known reason. V and J calls plus clone size are reproduced from that table; the DNA served to infer D and trimming. Here the sample has about 180,000 clones; around 80% occur a single time. The ten most abundant clones make up roughly 3.7% of the sample.

Via the germline V gene, CDR1 is SGHRS and CDR2 YFSETQ. The germline V and J ends show losses of 4 bases and 8 bases respectively, and no gene match explains 10 bases of the junction. Counted from cysteine to phenylalanine, this CDR3 has 15 amino acids. Solely the CDR3 DNA is kept, with 45 bases framed from the first base. A word on this clone: Which antigen it targets is not known. It has no much larger one-base neighbor in the sample; base qualities were not kept.

The source is a woman aged 55-75 years in good health and CMV-seropositive. The chain is made from TRBV5-1 and TRBJ2-1, with 9 middle bases fitting TRBD2. Material: PBMCs. This receptor has the CDR3 CASSTGTSRRDEQFF. The sequenced DNA: TGCGCCAGCAGCACTGGGACTAGCCGACGGGATGAGCAGTTCTTC.